This T cell receptor beta chain was identified during a study of response to subunit inactivated influenza vaccine. TCRdb fed the RT-PCR reads into MiXCR, producing one record per CDR3 protein. Among 700,000 to 900,000 distinct CDR3 sequences listed, around 21% were seen once. The material sequenced was PBMCs from blood, taken roughly 5 days after vaccination. This TCR came from a middle-aged man who received an inactivated influenza vaccine.

The CDR3, as DNA: TGTGCCATCAGTGAGTCAGAGGGAGGGACCGGGGAGCTGTTTTTT. This sequence encodes CAISESEGGTGELFF. The rearrangement joins TRBV10-3 to TRBJ2-2; 7 bases are shared with TRBD2. Unmatched junction bases numbered 3, after V lost 0 bases and J lost 5 bases. Germline-derived CDR1 and CDR2 are ENHRY and SYGVKD. The CDR3 extends over 15 amino acids.